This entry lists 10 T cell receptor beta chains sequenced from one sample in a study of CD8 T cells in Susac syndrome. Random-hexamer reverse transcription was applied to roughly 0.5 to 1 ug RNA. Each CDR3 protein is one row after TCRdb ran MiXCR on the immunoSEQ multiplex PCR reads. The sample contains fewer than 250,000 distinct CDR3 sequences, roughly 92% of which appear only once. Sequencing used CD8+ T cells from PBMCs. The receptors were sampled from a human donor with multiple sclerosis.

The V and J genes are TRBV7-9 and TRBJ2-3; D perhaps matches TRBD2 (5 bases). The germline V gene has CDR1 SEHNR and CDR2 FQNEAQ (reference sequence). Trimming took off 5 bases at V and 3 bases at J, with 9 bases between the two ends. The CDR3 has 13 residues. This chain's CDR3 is CASSRTRTDTQYF. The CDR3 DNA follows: TGTGCCAGCAGCCGTACTAGGACAGATACGCAGTATTTT.

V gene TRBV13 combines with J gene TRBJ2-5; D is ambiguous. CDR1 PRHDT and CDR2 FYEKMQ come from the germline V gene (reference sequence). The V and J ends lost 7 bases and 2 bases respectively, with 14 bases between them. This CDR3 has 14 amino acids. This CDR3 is CASTRSPEQETQYF. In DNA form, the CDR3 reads TGTGCCAGCACCAGATCCCCGGAGCAAGAGACCCAGTACTTC.

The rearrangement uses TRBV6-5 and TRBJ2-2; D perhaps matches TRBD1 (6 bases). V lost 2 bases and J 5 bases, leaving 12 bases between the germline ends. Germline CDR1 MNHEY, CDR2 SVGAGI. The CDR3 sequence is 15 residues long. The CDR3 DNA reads TGTGCCAGCAGTTACGTGGGACAAGGGACCGGGGAGCTGTTTTTT. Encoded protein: CASSYVGQGTGELFF.

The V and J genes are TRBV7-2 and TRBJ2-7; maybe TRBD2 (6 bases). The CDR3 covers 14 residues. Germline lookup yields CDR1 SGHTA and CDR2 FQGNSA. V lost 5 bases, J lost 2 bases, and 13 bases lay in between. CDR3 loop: CASSLGLETYEQYF. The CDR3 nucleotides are TGTGCCAGCAGCCTGGGACTGGAAACCTACGAGCAGTACTTC. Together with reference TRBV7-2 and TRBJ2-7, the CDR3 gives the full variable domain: GAGVSQSPSNKVTEKGKDVELRCDPISGHTALYWYRQSLGQGLEFLIYFQGNSAPDKSGLPSDRFSAERTGGSVSTLTIQRTQQEDSAVYLCASSLGLETYEQYFGPGTRLTVT.

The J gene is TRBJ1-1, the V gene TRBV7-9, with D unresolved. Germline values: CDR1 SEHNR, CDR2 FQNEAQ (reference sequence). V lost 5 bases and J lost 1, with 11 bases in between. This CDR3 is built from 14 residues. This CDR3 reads CASSPKHPNTEAFF. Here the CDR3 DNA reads TGTGCCAGCAGCCCCAAACACCCGAACACTGAAGCTTTCTTT.

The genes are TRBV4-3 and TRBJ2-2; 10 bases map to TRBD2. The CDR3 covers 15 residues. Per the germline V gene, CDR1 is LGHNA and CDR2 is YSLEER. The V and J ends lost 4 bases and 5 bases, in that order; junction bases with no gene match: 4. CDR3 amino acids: CASSLGTSETGELFF. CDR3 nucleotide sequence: TGCGCCAGCAGCCTCGGGACTAGCGAGACCGGGGAGCTGTTTTTT.

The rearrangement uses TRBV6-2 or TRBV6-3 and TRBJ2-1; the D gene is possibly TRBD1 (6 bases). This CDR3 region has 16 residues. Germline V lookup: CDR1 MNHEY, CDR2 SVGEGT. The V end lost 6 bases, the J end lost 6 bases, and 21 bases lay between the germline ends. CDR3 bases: TGTGCCAGCAGCTCCCCGGACACCACCAGGGGCAATGAGCAGTTCTTC. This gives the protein CASSSPDTTRGNEQFF.

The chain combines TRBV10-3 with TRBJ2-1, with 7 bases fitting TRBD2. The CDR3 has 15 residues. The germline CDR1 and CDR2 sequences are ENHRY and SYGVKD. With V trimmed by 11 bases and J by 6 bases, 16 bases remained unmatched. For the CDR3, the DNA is TGTGCCCTAAGCGGGACGGATTCGGTCGTCAATGAGCAGTTCTTC. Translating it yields CALSGTDSVVNEQFF.

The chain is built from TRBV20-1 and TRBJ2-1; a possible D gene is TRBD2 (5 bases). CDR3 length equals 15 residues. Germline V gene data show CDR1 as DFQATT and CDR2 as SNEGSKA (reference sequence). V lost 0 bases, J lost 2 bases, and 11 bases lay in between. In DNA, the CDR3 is TGCAGTGCTAGAGACGGAGCGGCCACCTACAATGAGCAGTTCTTC. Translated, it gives CSARDGAATYNEQFF.

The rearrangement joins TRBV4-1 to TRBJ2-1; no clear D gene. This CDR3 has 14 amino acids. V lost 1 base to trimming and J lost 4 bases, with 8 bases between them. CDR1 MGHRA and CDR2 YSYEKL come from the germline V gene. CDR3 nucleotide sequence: TGCGCCAGCAGCCAAGTAGTTCGGTACAATGAGCAGTTCTTC. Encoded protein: CASSQVVRYNEQFF.